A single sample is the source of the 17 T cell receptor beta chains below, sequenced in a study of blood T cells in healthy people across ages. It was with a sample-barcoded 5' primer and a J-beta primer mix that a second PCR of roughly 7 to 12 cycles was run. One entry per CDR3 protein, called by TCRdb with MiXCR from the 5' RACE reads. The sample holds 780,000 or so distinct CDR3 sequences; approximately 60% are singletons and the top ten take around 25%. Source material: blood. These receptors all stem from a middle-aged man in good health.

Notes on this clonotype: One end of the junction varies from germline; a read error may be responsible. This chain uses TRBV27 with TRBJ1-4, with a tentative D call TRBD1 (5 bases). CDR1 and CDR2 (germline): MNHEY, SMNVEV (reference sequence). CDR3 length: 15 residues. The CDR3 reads CVSSLRGTRDEKLFF. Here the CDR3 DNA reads TGTGTCAGCAGTTTACGGGGGACGCGAGATGAAAAACTGTTTTTT.

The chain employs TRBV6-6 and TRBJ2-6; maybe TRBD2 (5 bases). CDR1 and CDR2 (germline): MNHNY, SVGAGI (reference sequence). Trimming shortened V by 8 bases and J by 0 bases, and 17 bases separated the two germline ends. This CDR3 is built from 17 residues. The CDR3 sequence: CASLARTSFSGANVLTF. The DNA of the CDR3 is TGTGCCAGCCTTGCCCGGACTTCCTTCTCTGGGGCCAACGTCCTGACTTTC.

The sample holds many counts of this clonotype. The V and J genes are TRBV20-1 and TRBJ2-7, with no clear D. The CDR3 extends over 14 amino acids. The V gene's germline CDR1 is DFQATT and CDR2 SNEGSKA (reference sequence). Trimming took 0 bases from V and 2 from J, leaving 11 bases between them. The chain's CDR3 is CSARDVRGTYEQYF. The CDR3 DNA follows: TGCAGTGCTAGAGATGTTCGCGGAACCTACGAGCAGTACTTC.

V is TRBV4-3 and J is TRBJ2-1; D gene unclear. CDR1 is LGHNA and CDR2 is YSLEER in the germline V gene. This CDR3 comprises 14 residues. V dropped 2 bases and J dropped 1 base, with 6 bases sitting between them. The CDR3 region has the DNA TGCGCCAGCAGCCAAAGCCGGTCCTACAATGAGCAGTTCTTC. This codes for CASSQSRSYNEQFF.

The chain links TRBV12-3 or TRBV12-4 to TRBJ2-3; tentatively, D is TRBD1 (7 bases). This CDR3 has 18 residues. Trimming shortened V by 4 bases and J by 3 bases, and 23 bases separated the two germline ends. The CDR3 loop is CASSWGLEYRGRTDTQYF. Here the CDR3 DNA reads TGTGCCAGCAGTTGGGGACTCGAGTACAGGGGTCGGACAGATACGCAGTATTTT.

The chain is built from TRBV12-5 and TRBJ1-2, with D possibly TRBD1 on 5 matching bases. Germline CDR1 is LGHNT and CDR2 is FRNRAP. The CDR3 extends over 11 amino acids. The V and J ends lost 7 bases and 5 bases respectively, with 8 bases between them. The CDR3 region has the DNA TGTGCTAGTGATGGGGGGTATGGCTACACCTTC. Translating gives CASDGGYGYTF.

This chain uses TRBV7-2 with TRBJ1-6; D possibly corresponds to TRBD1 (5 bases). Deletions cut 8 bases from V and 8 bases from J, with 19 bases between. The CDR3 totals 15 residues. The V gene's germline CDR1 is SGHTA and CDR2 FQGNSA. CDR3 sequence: CASVWDGGVDSPLHF. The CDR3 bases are TGTGCCAGCGTTTGGGACGGGGGTGTTGATTCACCCCTCCACTTT.

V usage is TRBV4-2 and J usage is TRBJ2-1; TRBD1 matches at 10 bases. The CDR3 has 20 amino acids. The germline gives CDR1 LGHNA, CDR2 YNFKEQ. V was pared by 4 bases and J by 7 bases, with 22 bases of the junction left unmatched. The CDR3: CASSLLSKHRDRGPWNEQFF. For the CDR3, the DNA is TGTGCCAGCAGCCTACTATCAAAGCACCGGGACAGGGGCCCGTGGAATGAGCAGTTCTTC.

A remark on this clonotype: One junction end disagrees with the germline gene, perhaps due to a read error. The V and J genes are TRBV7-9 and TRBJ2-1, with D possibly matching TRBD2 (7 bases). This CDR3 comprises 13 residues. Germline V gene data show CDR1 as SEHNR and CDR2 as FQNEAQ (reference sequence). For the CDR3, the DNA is TGTGCCGGCAGCCCGTCAGGGGAGGGTGAGCAGTTCTTC. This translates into CAGSPSGEGEQFF.

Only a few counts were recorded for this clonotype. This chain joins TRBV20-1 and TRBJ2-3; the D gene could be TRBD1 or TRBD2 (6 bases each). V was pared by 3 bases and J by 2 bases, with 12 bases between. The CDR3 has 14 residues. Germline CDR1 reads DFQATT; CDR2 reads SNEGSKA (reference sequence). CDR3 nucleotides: TGCAGTGCTAGCCCGAGGGGGGTCACAGATACGCAGTATTTT. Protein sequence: CSASPRGVTDTQYF.

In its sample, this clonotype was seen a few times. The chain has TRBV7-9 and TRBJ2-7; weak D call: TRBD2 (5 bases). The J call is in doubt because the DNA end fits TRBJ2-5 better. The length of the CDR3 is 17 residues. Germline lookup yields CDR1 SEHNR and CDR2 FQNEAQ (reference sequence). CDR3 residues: CASSLAEALRWQETQYF. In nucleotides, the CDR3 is TGTGCCAGCAGCTTAGCGGAGGCCCTTAGGTGGCAAGAGACCCAGTACTTC.

The DNA for the CDR3 is TGCAGTGCCCTTACAGGGTCCCACTACGAGCAGTACTTC. It encodes CSALTGSHYEQYF. The chain uses TRBV20-1 and TRBJ2-7; D might be TRBD1 (6 bases). The CDR3 length is 13 residues. V was trimmed by 6 bases and J by 3 bases, leaving 15 bases between them. Germline CDR1 DFQATT, CDR2 SNEGSKA (reference sequence).

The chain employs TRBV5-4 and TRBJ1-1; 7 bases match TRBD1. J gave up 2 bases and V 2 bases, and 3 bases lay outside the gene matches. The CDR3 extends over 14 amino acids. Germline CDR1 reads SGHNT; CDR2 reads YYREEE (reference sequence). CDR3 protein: CASSLQGFNTEAFF. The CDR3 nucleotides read TGTGCCAGCAGCTTACAGGGGTTTAACACTGAAGCTTTCTTT. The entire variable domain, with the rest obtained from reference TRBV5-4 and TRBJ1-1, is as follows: ETGVTQSPTHLIKTRGQQVTLRCSSQSGHNTVSWYQQALGQGPQFIFQYYREEENGRGNFPPRFSGLQFPNYSSELNVNALELDDSALYLCASSLQGFNTEAFFGQGTRLTVV.

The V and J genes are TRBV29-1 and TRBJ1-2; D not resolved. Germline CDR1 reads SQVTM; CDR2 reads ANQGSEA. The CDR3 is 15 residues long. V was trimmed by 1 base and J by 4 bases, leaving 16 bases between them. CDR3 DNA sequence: TGCAGCGTTGAAGGGCAGGTGGCCGGAGTCTATGGCTACACCTTC. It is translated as CSVEGQVAGVYGYTF.

Written as DNA, the CDR3 is TGCAGTGCTAACATACTAGCGGGAGTTGAGCAGTTCTTC. This translates into CSANILAGVEQFF. This sequence joins TRBV20-1 and TRBJ2-1, with TRBD2 identical over 11 bases. The germline CDR1 and CDR2 sequences are DFQATT and SNEGSKA (reference sequence). V shed 4 bases, J shed 9 bases, and the junction held 5 bases outside the gene matches. The CDR3 loop spans 13 amino acids.

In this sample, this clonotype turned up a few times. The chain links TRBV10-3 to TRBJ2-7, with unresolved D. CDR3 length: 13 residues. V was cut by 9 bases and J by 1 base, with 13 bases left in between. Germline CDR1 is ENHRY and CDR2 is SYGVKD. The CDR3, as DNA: TGTGCCATTAAAGCCCCGTCTTCCTACGAGCAGTACTTC. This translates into CAIKAPSSYEQYF.

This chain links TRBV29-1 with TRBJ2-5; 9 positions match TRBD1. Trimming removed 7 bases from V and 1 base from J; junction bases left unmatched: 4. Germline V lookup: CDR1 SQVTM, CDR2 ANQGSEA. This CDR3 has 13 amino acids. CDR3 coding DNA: TGCAGCGCCCGGACAGGGGTCCAAGAGACCCAGTACTTC. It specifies CSARTGVQETQYF.